One and the same sample provided the 27 T cell receptor beta chains below, sequenced in a study of blood T cell repertoires in COVID-19. Data came from immunoSEQ multiplex PCR; TCRdb stores just in-frame clones and leaves some out. Altogether some 150,000 clones are present, 80% to 85% being singletons, with the ten largest covering about 4.2%. Sequencing input: peripheral blood. All receptors come from a woman older than 75 with acute or convalescent COVID-19.

The genes are TRBV11-3 and TRBJ2-3; 11 bases map to TRBD1. After removal of 3 bases from V and 6 bases from J, the junction contained 2 bases not matched to a gene. Germline lookup yields CDR1 SGHNT and CDR2 YENEEA. CDR3 size: 14 residues. CDR3 nucleotides: TGTGCCAGCAGCTTGGGACAGGGGGTCGATACGCAGTATTTT. Translating gives CASSLGQGVDTQYF.

This clone was detected only once. This sequence joins TRBV2 and TRBJ2-1; D uncertain. The CDR3 consists of 13 residues. V was pared by 1 base and J by 6 bases, with 7 bases between. Germline V CDR1 and CDR2: SNHLY, FYNNEI. In DNA form, the CDR3 reads TGTGCCAGCAGTGAAGGCACTGTCAATGAGCAGTTCTTC. Protein sequence: CASSEGTVNEQFF.

The genes are TRBV4-1 and TRBJ2-7; perhaps TRBD2 as D (6 bases). V shed 6 bases and J shed 7 bases, with 10 bases lying between them. Germline CDR1 MGHRA, CDR2 YSYEKL. The CDR3 is 11 amino acids. CDR3 region: CASSAGIEQYF. The CDR3 nucleotides read TGCGCCAGCAGTGCGGGGATTGAGCAGTACTTC.

This chain connects TRBV6-5 to TRBJ1-2, with 9 nucleotides matching TRBD1. The germline CDR1 and CDR2 sequences are MNHEY and SVGAGI. Losses at the gene ends were 4 bases for V and 5 bases for J; bases not matched to a gene: 8. The CDR3 sequence is 15 residues long. DNA for the CDR3: TGTGCCAGCAGTTCCAGGGACAGGGTGCAGTATGGCTACACCTTC. Translating gives CASSSRDRVQYGYTF.

This rearrangement joins TRBV4-1 to TRBJ1-6; D is possibly TRBD1 (6 bases). There are 17 residues in the CDR3. The germline gives CDR1 MGHRA, CDR2 YSYEKL. V was pared by 1 base and J by 7 bases, with 17 bases between. DNA of the CDR3: TGCGCCAGCAGCCAAGCTCCTCAGGGGAAGGTCAATTCACCCCTCCACTTT. This codes for CASSQAPQGKVNSPLHF.

Only one count was recorded for this clone. For the CDR3, the DNA is TGTGCCAGCAGCCGGGGATTCTCGCACAGTGAGGTCTACGAGCAGTACTTC. It translates to CASSRGFSHSEVYEQYF. The V call is TRBV7-9, the J call TRBJ2-7, with D perhaps matching TRBD2 (5 bases). The CDR3 runs 17 residues. Per germline, CDR1 SEHNR and CDR2 FQNEAQ (reference sequence). The germline V and J ends were trimmed by 5 bases and 3 bases, with 23 bases remaining between them.

The rearrangement joins TRBV5-1 to TRBJ1-1; the D is unclear. From germline, CDR1 is SGHRS and CDR2 YFSETQ. This CDR3 comprises 13 residues. Trimming took off 1 base at V and 1 base at J, with 5 bases between the two ends. The CDR3 region is CASSLLQNTEAFF. The CDR3 DNA sequence: TGCGCCAGCAGCTTGTTACAGAACACTGAAGCTTTCTTT.

J is TRBJ2-2 and V is TRBV11-2, with 8 nucleotides matching TRBD1. The germline V gene has CDR1 SGHAT and CDR2 FQNNGV. This CDR3 has 15 amino acids. V shed 3 bases, J shed 5 bases, and the junction held 5 bases outside the gene matches. In DNA form, the CDR3 reads TGTGCCAGCAGCTTCATCAGGGGGCGAACCGGGGAGCTGTTTTTT. Protein sequence: CASSFIRGRTGELFF.

This clone showed up just a few times. This rearrangement joins TRBV2 to TRBJ2-2, with TRBD2 identical over 11 bases. Germline lookup yields CDR1 SNHLY and CDR2 FYNNEI. Trimming removed 5 bases from V and 4 bases from J; junction bases left unmatched: 3. CDR3 length equals 15 residues. CDR3 protein: CASSLLAGGTGELFF. The CDR3 nucleotides are TGTGCCAGCAGTCTCCTAGCGGGGGGCACCGGGGAGCTGTTTTTT.

This rearrangement joins TRBV5-1 to TRBJ2-7; no firm D call. Germline assignment: CDR1 SGHRS and CDR2 YFSETQ. The CDR3 is 13 residues long. Trimming took off 0 bases at V and 6 bases at J, with 10 bases between the two ends. The CDR3 sequence: CASSLGSLREQYF. CDR3 bases: TGCGCCAGCAGCTTGGGTAGTCTTCGCGAGCAGTACTTC.

CDR3 loop: CACPGLAGIQYF. In DNA form, the CDR3 reads TGTGCCTGCCCGGGACTAGCGGGGATTCAGTACTTC. The gene calls are TRBV30 and TRBJ2-4; 13 nucleotides agree with TRBD2. The CDR3 spans 12 residues. Germline V gives CDR1 GTSNPN, CDR2 SVGIG (reference sequence). The V and J ends lost 6 bases and 10 bases, in that order; junction bases with no gene match: 3.

The rearrangement links TRBV7-9 to TRBJ2-7, with no clear D. The germline CDR1 and CDR2 sequences are SEHNR and FQNEAQ (reference sequence). This CDR3 comprises 11 residues. With 5 bases removed from V and 4 bases from J, the gap between germline ends came to 6 bases. The CDR3 nucleotides read TGTGCCAGCAGCCCCTCTTACGAGCAGTACTTC. This gives the protein CASSPSYEQYF.

The CDR3 DNA sequence: TGTGCCACCAGTGATTTTGGGAGGGGACCTACAGATACGCAGTATTTT. Its translation is CATSDFGRGPTDTQYF. The chain joins TRBV24-1 to TRBJ2-3, with 7 bases lining up with TRBD2. Trimming removed 1 base from V and 3 bases from J; junction bases left unmatched: 6. This CDR3 contains 16 residues. Per germline, CDR1 KGHDR and CDR2 SFDVKD.

The rearrangement joins TRBV7-2 to TRBJ2-5, with TRBD1 matching 10 bases. Germline lookup yields CDR1 SGHTA and CDR2 FQGNSA. The CDR3 has 15 amino acids. With 5 bases clipped from V and 5 bases from J, the junction kept 8 bases outside the gene matches. This chain's CDR3 is CASSVDRGLFETQYF. CDR3 DNA: TGTGCCAGCAGCGTAGACAGGGGGCTATTCGAGACCCAGTACTTC.

CDR3 protein: CASSQDGWGRGRPYEQYF. CDR3 DNA: TGTGCCAGCAGCCAAGATGGGTGGGGCAGGGGGCGTCCCTACGAGCAGTACTTC. The J gene is TRBJ2-7, the V gene TRBV4-2; TRBD1 aligns across 8 bases. CDR1 and CDR2 from the germline V gene are LGHNA and YNFKEQ. The CDR3 has 18 amino acids. Germline trimming cut 0 bases from V and 2 bases from J; bases unmatched to any gene: 12.

The V gene is TRBV30, the J gene TRBJ1-1; no reliable D call. V shed 2 bases and J shed 10 bases, with 17 bases lying between them. Germline values: CDR1 GTSNPN, CDR2 SVGIG (reference sequence). The CDR3 totals 13 residues. Here the CDR3 DNA reads TGTGCCTGGAGTTGGCAGGTCGGTACCAGAGCTTTCTTT. Its protein is CAWSWQVGTRAFF. Drawing the rest from reference TRBV30 and TRBJ1-1, the complete variable domain is SQTIHQWPATLVQPVGSPLSLECTVEGTSNPNLYWYRQAAGRGLQLLFYSVGIGQISSEVPQNLSASRPQDRQFILSSKKLLLSDSGFYLCAWSWQVGTRAFFGQGTRLTVV.

In DNA form, the CDR3 reads TGCAGCGTTGAATTCCGGGACTACGAGCAGTACTTC. Its translation is CSVEFRDYEQYF. This chain connects TRBV29-1 to TRBJ2-7, with a weak D call TRBD2 (5 bases). The germline gives CDR1 SQVTM, CDR2 ANQGSEA. V gave up 2 bases and J gave up 3 bases, with 8 bases separating them. The CDR3 runs 12 residues.

This rearrangement joins TRBV9 to TRBJ2-7; 9 bases align to TRBD2. J was trimmed by 3 bases and V by 4 bases; bases with no gene match: 11. Germline CDR1 is SGDLS and CDR2 is YYNGEE. The CDR3 totals 16 residues. CDR3 protein: CASSPSPGTSFYEQYF. CDR3 in DNA: TGTGCCAGCAGCCCGAGCCCCGGGACTAGCTTCTACGAGCAGTACTTC.

The chain is built from TRBV2 and TRBJ2-7; 10 bases match TRBD2. The CDR3 extends over 15 amino acids. From germline, CDR1 is SNHLY and CDR2 FYNNEI. V shed 11 bases, J shed 7 bases, and the junction held 17 bases outside the gene matches. The CDR3 reads CAGGSGLAVTSEQYF. DNA of the CDR3: TGTGCCGGGGGATCCGGACTAGCGGTGACGAGTGAGCAGTACTTC.

The V call is TRBV9, the J call TRBJ2-3; TRBD2 matches 11 bases. Germline V gene sequence: CDR1 SGDLS, CDR2 YYNGEE. The junction had 15 bases not matched to a gene; V was cut back by 1 base and J by 2 bases. The CDR3 covers 20 residues. The CDR3 is CASSVPGLAAATIDTDTQYF. The CDR3 DNA sequence: TGTGCCAGCAGCGTACCGGGACTAGCGGCCGCCACCATTGACACAGATACGCAGTATTTT. Supplemented by reference TRBV9 and TRBJ2-3, the full variable domain reads DSGVTQTPKHLITATGQRVTLRCSPRSGDLSVYWYQQSLDQGLQFLIQYYNGEERAKGNILERFSAQQFPDLHSELNLSSLELGDSALYFCASSVPGLAAATIDTDTQYFGPGTRLTVL.

This clone has just one count. The chain links TRBV2 to TRBJ1-4, with TRBD1 matching 9 bases. J was trimmed by 0 bases and V by 5 bases; bases with no gene match: 7. Germline assignment: CDR1 SNHLY and CDR2 FYNNEI. The CDR3 runs 17 residues. CDR3 amino acids: CASSWDRAGATNEKLFF. The CDR3 DNA sequence: TGTGCCAGCAGTTGGGACAGGGCGGGGGCAACTAATGAAAAACTGTTTTTT.

The chain employs TRBV6-6 and TRBJ1-5; 8 bases agree with TRBD1. Per the germline V gene, CDR1 is MNHNY and CDR2 is SVGAGI (reference sequence). The CDR3 is 15 amino acids. V was pared by 5 bases and J by 3 bases, with 6 bases of the junction left unmatched. The DNA of the CDR3 is TGTGCCAGCAGTCCACAGACAGGGGCCAATCAGCCCCAGCATTTT. Its translation: CASSPQTGANQPQHF.

This chain uses TRBV7-9 with TRBJ2-7, with D hard to call. Germline assignment: CDR1 SEHNR and CDR2 FQNEAQ (reference sequence). Trimming pared 5 bases from V and 6 bases from J, leaving 11 bases between. This CDR3 is built from 12 residues. The DNA for the CDR3 is TGTGCCAGCAGCCTCCCCCAGGCCGAGCAGTACTTC. Encoded protein: CASSLPQAEQYF.

V and J are TRBV5-1 and TRBJ2-3; D is possibly TRBD1 (6 bases). Deletions cut 0 bases from V and 7 bases from J, with 15 bases between. The germline gives CDR1 SGHRS, CDR2 YFSETQ. The CDR3 runs to 15 residues. The CDR3 DNA follows: TGCGCCAGCAGCTTGGTGGGGGCCAGGGATAATACGCAGTATTTT. It codes for CASSLVGARDNTQYF.

This clone was observed once. The chain joins TRBV7-6 to TRBJ2-3; no reliable D call. Trimming cost V 0 bases and J 5 bases, with 6 bases left between them. The CDR3 totals 13 residues. CDR1 and CDR2 from the germline V gene are SGHVS and FNYEAQ. CDR3 amino acids: CASSLAEKDTQYF. DNA of the CDR3: TGTGCCAGCAGCTTAGCCGAGAAAGATACGCAGTATTTT.

Here the CDR3 reads CASSLEPSGSVTQYF. CDR3 DNA: TGTGCCAGCAGCTTAGAGCCTAGCGGGAGTGTAACCCAGTACTTC. The chain is built from TRBV7-6 and TRBJ2-5; 10 positions agree with TRBD2. The V segment lost 1 base and the J segment 8 bases; nucleotides outside the gene matches: 7. Germline CDR1 and CDR2: SGHVS and FNYEAQ. The CDR3 loop spans 15 amino acids.

Only a few counts were recorded for this clone. This chain uses TRBV11-2 with TRBJ2-7, with 8 bases identical to TRBD2. Unmatched junction bases numbered 11, after V lost 5 bases and J lost 2 bases. CDR3 length equals 16 residues. CDR1 SGHAT and CDR2 FQNNGV come from the germline V gene. The CDR3 spells CASSPRRPGGPYEQYF. As DNA, the CDR3 is TGTGCCAGCAGCCCCCGGCGTCCGGGAGGGCCCTACGAGCAGTACTTC.